A single TCR beta chain is shown here with its context. This same CDR3 is encoded by further DNA sequences in the sample. Authors' processing steps: Using reference gene primer amplification, nucleated cell counts were estimated. Sequencing was performed with immunoSEQ multiplex PCR; in TCRdb, only in-frame clones are kept and a portion is missing. V and J calls and clone size are given by that table; D and trimming were obtained from the DNA. The table records roughly 84,000 clones, around 82% of them present only once. The data were taken from a study of blood T cell repertoires in COVID-19. About the research overall: Both acute and convalescent COVID-19 samples were obtained from the United States, Italy and Spain. From T cells, B-cell-depleted T cells, or PBMCs came the material, which was cDNA or gDNA.

This clonotype was obtained from a man aged 55 to 70 with COVID-19, enrolled during active disease. The sequenced sample consisted of peripheral blood.

CDR3 amino acids: CASSPGQSYGYTF. CDR3 bases: TGTGCCAGCAGCCCCGGACAGAGCTATGGCTACACCTTC. V usage is TRBV7-2 and J usage is TRBJ1-2; D might be TRBD1 (6 bases). With 5 bases removed from V and 4 bases from J, the gap between germline ends came to 11 bases. CDR3 size: 13 residues. Germline V lookup: CDR1 SGHTA, CDR2 FQGNSA.